This T cell receptor (beta chain) was observed in a study of cytomegalovirus exposure and HLA in healthy donors (dated by TCRdb to about 2017). Study-level background: According to an earlier analysis of a few hundred of the donors, roughly 180 million T cells yielded 117 million unique TCR beta sequences and about 280 Gb of sequence data. Around 320 gigabases of sequencing data and approximately 84 million unique TCR sequences were included in an early release covering 550 to 650 HLA-typed donors. Among the approximately 420 genotyped donors, about 83% belonged to the genetic ancestry cluster associated with self-reported Caucasian donors. The aim of the study was to test whether cataloging public T cell receptors could identify signatures of past pathogen exposure. The T cell repertoires of 666 subjects were profiled by immunosequencing and related to cytomegalovirus serostatus. Besides the first cohort of approximately 670 subjects, a separate validation cohort made up of roughly 120 different subjects was used. High-throughput TCR immunosequencing, statistical association of individual TCRs with disease status, and machine learning were combined to predict cytomegalovirus infection status. A later analysis re-examined previously published TCR beta repertoires from around 670 donors and added high-resolution HLA genotyping to investigate patterns of TCR occurrence. In the later analysis, no new phenotypic data were used to find candidate immune exposures; instead, reliance was placed on TCR beta sequences and their occurrence across donors. An earlier analysis of several hundred of the donors used high-throughput TCR beta sequencing to judge whether each TCR beta V gene segment behaved as functional or pseudogenic. Donor age, sex, ethnicity and CMV serostatus were collected together with the repertoire data. In a later genetic analysis, genome-wide SNP genotypes for 398 of the 666 donors were used, and that subset was treated as a discovery cohort. Every discovery cohort repertoire had been produced on one sequencing platform. Class I and class II HLA loci were covered by the typing at four-digit resolution. The number of typed donors differed by locus: roughly 629-640 for A, B, C, DRB1 and DQB1; 500 to 550 for DQA1; some 610 for DPA1; and 450 to 480 for DPB1. Roughly five DR-DQ haplotypes were treated as single units for association and clustering because of strong linkage in the cohort. Across some 400 genotyped donors of the cohort, an average of about 240,000 unique TCR beta nucleotide sequences per donor were sequenced, and approximately 17% of those sequences were non-productive.

The cohort consisted of approximately 690 healthy bone marrow donors. At the time of sampling, every cohort member was nominally healthy, though immune exposures that went unrecorded were likely present. The donor was CMV seronegative and was included in the group of under 450 seronegative cohort members. A peripheral blood sample was provided by each donor, and peripheral blood mononuclear cells were used for TCR beta sequencing. The Qiagen DNeasy Blood Extraction Kit was used to extract genomic DNA from the blood cell samples. On this clone: Its antigen has not been determined.

Broad study findings and their caveats: This cohort had only TCR beta chains sequenced, and the lack of alpha or paired-chain data limited which features could be detected. A group of highly shared sequence variants was considered likely to be a technical artifact of the sequencing pipeline. The study gave a list of 150 to 200 TCR beta chains associated with cytomegalovirus. V-gene and J-gene trimming of TCR beta chains was associated with a missense DCLRE1C variant in a later genetic analysis, and the association was replicated in an independent cohort. Immune exposure information for the cohort was limited to CMV serostatus. In both the original and validation cohorts, the classifier was reported to diagnose cytomegalovirus status with high specificity and sensitivity. Assigning TCR associations to individual alleles was difficult when HLA alleles, especially DR and DQ, strongly co-occurred. Because HLA typing was unavailable for some donors at each locus, only the typed subset was used in association tests. The presence/absence analyses assumed that sequencing depth was roughly uniform across donors, and that assumption may not be true. A few of the identified cytomegalovirus-associated TCR beta chains were confirmed in vitro to be specific for cytomegalovirus antigens. According to a later analysis, TCR association rates differed among HLA loci, with DRB1 alleles showing the most associated TCRs and HLA-C alleles showing the fewest. In an earlier analysis of approximately 590 of the donors, most TCR beta V segments appeared in productive rearrangements about 90% or about 30% of the time, broadly matching IMGT annotations. According to a later genetic analysis, donors in an Asian-associated ancestry cluster had fewer N-insertions in productive TCRs than the approximately 690-donor mean. In a later analysis, 15,000 to 20,000 TCR beta sequences were associated with specific HLA alleles at a false discovery rate of 0.05. Because counts were too low, some 17 rarely observed V segments, including chromosome 9 orphons, were left out of the earlier analysis of 587 of the donors. Linkage disequilibrium might explain the correlated functional status among segregating V segments, but an unknown experimental factor could not be ruled out. It was suggested by the authors that the approach could potentially be generalized to other disease states and immunological phenotypes. A further reported finding was that TCR beta sequences accurately predicted the HLA-A and HLA-B alleles for most subjects in the first cohort. A later analysis found that most CMV-associated TCR beta chains appeared HLA-restricted, with HLA associations seemingly driven largely by CMV exposure. Across donors, most TCR sequences were observed very rarely, whereas some public TCRs were present in many individuals. In a later analysis, several top co-occurrence clusters were reported to appear linked to parvovirus B19, influenza, CMV and Epstein-Barr virus. In a later analysis, HLA-associated TCR beta chains were found to be more clonally expanded and to have lower generation probabilities than equally common non-associated chains.

Library method: the immunoSEQ multiplex PCR assay. For the multiplex PCR, a mixture combining 60 forward primers for TCR Vbeta segments and 13 reverse primers for TCR Jbeta segments was used. Amplification of the CDR3 region of rearranged TCR beta genes was performed with a multiplex PCR assay on genomic DNA. The Illumina HiSeq System was used to sequence the amplified TCR beta libraries as 87-base-pair reads. Regarding the original processing steps: Across the 666 repertoires, a later analysis counted some 80 million unique TCR beta chains, around 11 million of which were shared by at least two donors. Raw reads were error-corrected and collapsed into unique sequences by a nearest-neighbor algorithm in which closely related sequences were merged to remove PCR and sequencing errors. To assign V, D and J gene segments, CDR3 sequences were aligned to IMGT reference sequences. Each retained sequence needed at least a six-nucleotide match to both a V gene segment and a J gene segment. A rearrangement counted as productive if the CDR3 had no stop codons and remained in frame with V and J, and every other rearrangement counted as non-productive. CDR3 was defined according to IMGT convention as the region running from the second conserved V-encoded cysteine to the conserved J-encoded phenylalanine. In an earlier analysis of some 550 of the donors, sequences lacking an unambiguous match to a single V gene segment were excluded. In an earlier analysis of 587 of the donors, V segments were called functional above 56.7% productive rearrangements and were called segregating when the between-donor standard deviation exceeded 5%. A statistical classification framework was built for diagnosing cytomegalovirus status from the catalog of TCR beta chain sequences. V and J gene assignment, in a later analysis, came from comparing TCR nucleotide sequences with IMGT/GENE-DB human TR gene sequences. The TCRdist pipeline was used in a later analysis to assign CDR3 sequences and most-parsimonious VDJ recombination scenarios. In a later analysis, each TCR beta chain was defined by its CDR3 amino acid sequence together with its V-gene family, and reads lacking a unique V-gene family were excluded. To address suspected cross-contamination and a sequencing artifact, a later analysis removed under 600 highly shared, low-generation-probability nucleotide sequences. A later analysis calculated a clonal expansion index for each public chain from normalized within-repertoire ranks of inferred template counts. In a later analysis, generation probabilities were computed with a VDJ recombination model fitted to out-of-frame rearrangements, and the resulting probabilities were checked against IGoR. In a later analysis, TCR-TCR, TCR-HLA and TCR-CMV co-occurrence was scored with hypergeometric tests, and a repertoire-size bias correction was applied to TCR pairs. A later analysis estimated false discovery rates by permuting HLA or CMV assignments 20 times. In a later analysis, co-occurring TCRs were grouped using DBSCAN, and TCRdist sequence similarity was added for clustering within HLA-allele-positive subsets. Repertoires with fewer than 30,000 or more than 120,000 public chains, plus five repertoires with anomalous nucleotide sharing, were excluded from co-occurrence clustering. TCRdb holds this immuneACCESS table with in-frame rearrangements only. Some clones are missing; in checked studies, unresolved V genes explain under half, and the rest has no known cause. The V and J calls and clone size were taken over from that table, and D and trimming were inferred from the DNA. The sample table gives 95,000 to 110,000 clones. The ten biggest clones cover less than 4% of the sample.

The TCR sequence derives from a man aged 40-50 years in good health and CMV-seronegative. The sample was PBMCs.

The DNA sequence follows: TGTGCCAGCTCACCACCAGGTCTTCAGGACACTGAAGCTTTCTTT. Its translation reads: CASSPPGLQDTEAFF. Recombination connected TRBV18 to TRBJ1-1, with the D gene call left open. The CDR3 goes from the cysteine to the phenylalanine over 15 residues. Only the CDR3 region is kept as DNA, spanning 45 bases read in frame from base 1. The germline ends are 11 bases apart after V is trimmed by 0 bases and J by 3 bases. From a lookup of the germline V gene, CDR1 and CDR2 are KGHSH and LQKENI.